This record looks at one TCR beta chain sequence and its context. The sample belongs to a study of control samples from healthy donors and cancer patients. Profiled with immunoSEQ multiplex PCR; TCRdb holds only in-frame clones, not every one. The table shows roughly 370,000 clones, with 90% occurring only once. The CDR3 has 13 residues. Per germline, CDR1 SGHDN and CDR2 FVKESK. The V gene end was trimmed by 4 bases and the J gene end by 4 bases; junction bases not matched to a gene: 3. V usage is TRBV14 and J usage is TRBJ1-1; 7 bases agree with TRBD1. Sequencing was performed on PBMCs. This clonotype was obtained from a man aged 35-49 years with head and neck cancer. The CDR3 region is CASSRNRGTEAFF. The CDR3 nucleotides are TGTGCCAGCAGCCGAAACAGGGGCACTGAAGCTTTCTTT.